This T cell receptor (beta chain) is drawn from a study of cytomegalovirus exposure and HLA in healthy donors. The CDR3 is 14 amino acids. Germline CDR1 and CDR2: PRHDT and FYEKMQ (reference sequence). Trimming removed 3 bases at V and 0 bases at J, with 6 bases between. The primer mix had 60 Vbeta and 13 Jbeta primers. TCRdb's copy holds only in-frame clones and misses some; the assay was immunoSEQ multiplex PCR. The sample includes under 200,000 clones, roughly 80% of them seen just once. This clone has only a few counts. The origin of this receptor is a male donor in good health and CMV-seropositive. The sequencing sample was made of PBMCs. The chain is built from TRBV13 and TRBJ1-5, with no clear D. CDR3 in DNA: TGTGCCAGCAGCTTCTCCGGTAGCAATCAGCCCCAGCATTTT. It codes for CASSFSGSNQPQHF.